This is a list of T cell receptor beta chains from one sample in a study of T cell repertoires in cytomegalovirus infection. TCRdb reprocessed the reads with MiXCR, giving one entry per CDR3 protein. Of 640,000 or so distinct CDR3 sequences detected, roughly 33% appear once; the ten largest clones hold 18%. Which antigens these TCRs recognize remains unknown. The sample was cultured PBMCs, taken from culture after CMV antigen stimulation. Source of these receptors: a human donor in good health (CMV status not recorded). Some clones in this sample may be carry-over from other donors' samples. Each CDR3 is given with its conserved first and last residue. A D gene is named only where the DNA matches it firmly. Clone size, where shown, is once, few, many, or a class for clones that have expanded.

TGCGCCAGCAGCTTGGGCACAAGCTCCGATCAGCCCCAGCATTTT,CASSLGTSSDQPQHF,TRBV5-1,-,-,TRBJ1-5,15
TGTGCCAGCAGCCCCCGCCGGGACACCCTTTCACCCCTCCACTTT,CASSPRRDTLSPLHF,TRBV7-8,-,-,TRBJ1-6,15
TGTGCCAGCAGCGGGGGGGCTGCAGATACGCAGTATTTT,CASSGGAADTQYF,TRBV12-3/TRBV12-4,TRBD2,few,TRBJ2-3,13
TGTGCCAGCAGTGAGAACCAAGAGACCCAGTACTTC,CASSENQETQYF,TRBV2,-,-,TRBJ2-5,12
TGTGCCACCAGCAGATGGACAGGGGGGAATCAGCCCCAGCATTTT,CATSRWTGGNQPQHF,TRBV15,TRBD1,-,TRBJ1-5,15
TGTGCCAGCAGTGGACAGGGGAGGAACACTGAAGCTTTCTTT,CASSGQGRNTEAFF,TRBV6-5,TRBD1,few,TRBJ1-1,14
TGTGCTACCGCCCTGGGCTCGTATTACGAGCAGTACTTC,CATALGSYYEQYF,TRBV12-5,-,few,TRBJ2-7,13
TGTGCCAGCAGTAAAACAGCATATAATTCACCCCTCCACTTT,CASSKTAYNSPLHF,TRBV6-1,-,-,TRBJ1-6,14
TGTGCCAGCAGTATTCTCACAGATACGCAGTATTTT,CASSILTDTQYF,TRBV7-2,-,many,TRBJ2-3,12
TGTGCCAGCAGCTTAGTGGGGGCGCGGTATTCTGGAAACACCATATATTTT,CASSLVGARYSGNTIYF,TRBV7-2,-,many,TRBJ1-3,17
TGTGCCAGCAGTTTATCGATCTCCGCCGAGACCCAGTACTTC,CASSLSISAETQYF,TRBV27,-,-,TRBJ2-5,14
TGTGCCAGCAGCTTGCCGGGACTAGCGGGGGGGCAGGAGTACTTC,CASSLPGLAGGQEYF,TRBV5-4,TRBD2,-,TRBJ2-7,15
TGCAGTGCCGCACAACCCTCCCAAGCTTTCTTT,CSAAQPSQAFF,TRBV20-1,-,-,TRBJ1-1,11
TGTGCCAGTCCCGACAGGGGGATTTCAAATACGCAGTATTTT,CASPDRGISNTQYF,TRBV2,TRBD1,once,TRBJ2-3,14
TGTGCCAGCAGCTCCCCCCTAAAGCGGGGTCGGACAGATACGCAGTATTTT,CASSSPLKRGRTDTQYF,TRBV11-2,TRBD2,few,TRBJ2-3,17
TGTGCCAGCAGTTTCGAAGGCGGTAATGAAAAACTGTTTTTT,CASSFEGGNEKLFF,TRBV12-3/TRBV12-4,-,-,TRBJ1-4,14
TGCAGTGCTAATCCCTGGGGGGAAGAGACCCAGTACTTC,CSANPWGEETQYF,TRBV20-1,-,-,TRBJ2-5,13
TGTGCCAGTAGCCTTCAACAGGGGAAAGGCTACACCTTC,CASSLQQGKGYTF,TRBV19,TRBD1,few,TRBJ1-2,13
TGTGCCAGCAGCTTGGGACTAGCGGAGGGGGGTGAGCAGTTCTTC,CASSLGLAEGGEQFF,TRBV7-2,TRBD2,few,TRBJ2-1,15
TGTGCCACGGGGGGACAGGGGGCCTACGAGCAGTACTTC,CATGGQGAYEQYF,TRBV3-1,TRBD1,-,TRBJ2-7,13
TGTGCCAGCAGCCGAGGACCCTTGAGCAATCAGCCCCAGCATTTT,CASSRGPLSNQPQHF,TRBV7-9,-,-,TRBJ1-5,15
TGCGCCAGCAGTAACACTTCTATGGGGCTTTACTACAATGAGCAGTTCTTC,CASSNTSMGLYYNEQFF,TRBV23-1,-,-,TRBJ2-1,17
TGTGCCAGCAGTTACTCGATACCAGGATCTAATGAAAAACTGTTTTTT,CASSYSIPGSNEKLFF,TRBV6-6,-,-,TRBJ1-4,16
TGTGCCAGCAGCGAACACCCAAGGGCTGCTGGAAACACCATATATTTT,CASSEHPRAAGNTIYF,TRBV9,-,-,TRBJ1-3,16
TGTGCCAGTAGTAACCGGAGAGGTACCGGGGCCAACGTCCTGACTTTC,CASSNRRGTGANVLTF,TRBV19,-,-,TRBJ2-6,16
TGTGCCACCAGCCTCGGGGACAGGGCCTCCTACGAGCAGTACTTC,CATSLGDRASYEQYF,TRBV15,TRBD1,-,TRBJ2-7,15
TGTGCCAGCAGCTTACCCCAGGGGCCCGGCCTTCCGATGAACAATGAGCAGTTCTTC,CASSLPQGPGLPMNNEQFF,TRBV7-6,-,few,TRBJ2-1,19
TGTGCCAGCCACATAATCGGGGGACTATACAATGAGCAGTTCTTC,CASHIIGGLYNEQFF,TRBV6-2/TRBV6-3,TRBD2,few,TRBJ2-1,15
TGTGCCAGCAGCCCCCGGGACAGCCAGCCGTCGGTAGCTAGCACAGATACGCAGTATTTT,CASSPRDSQPSVASTDTQYF,TRBV7-9,TRBD1,few,TRBJ2-3,20
TGTGCCAGCAGCTTAGGGCAGGGGTGGATGAACACTGAAGCTTTCTTT,CASSLGQGWMNTEAFF,TRBV7-2,-,many,TRBJ1-1,16
TGCAGTGCTAGAGCCCGACAGGGTTGGAACAATGAGCAGTTCTTC,CSARARQGWNNEQFF,TRBV20-1,TRBD1,few,TRBJ2-1,15
TGTGCCAGCAGTGTGGGAGCGCTCAATGAGCAGTTCTTC,CASSVGALNEQFF,TRBV2,-,-,TRBJ2-1,13
TGTGCCAGCAATTCGTGGGCAGAGAACACTGAAGCTTTCTTT,CASNSWAENTEAFF,TRBV28,-,few,TRBJ1-1,14
TGCAGCGCCCTGGACAGGGTCTACACCGGGGAGCTGTTTTTT,CSALDRVYTGELFF,TRBV29-1,TRBD1,-,TRBJ2-2,14
TGCAGTGCTGGTCCCCAAGGTGAAGCTTTCTTT,CSAGPQGEAFF,TRBV20-1,-,-,TRBJ1-1,11
TGTGCCAGCAGCGATACAGGGAACTCTGGAAACACCATATATTTT,CASSDTGNSGNTIYF,TRBV4-2,-,-,TRBJ1-3,15
TGTGCCAGCAGCCCATGGACAGGGAGGAATGAGCAGTTCTTC,CASSPWTGRNEQFF,TRBV7-4,TRBD1,-,TRBJ2-1,14
TGCAGTGCTAGAGATCTGGGGGAGACCCAGTACTTC,CSARDLGETQYF,TRBV20-1,-,-,TRBJ2-5,12
TGTGCCAGCAGTTACCGACTAGCGGGGAAAGAGACCCAGTACTTC,CASSYRLAGKETQYF,TRBV6-5,TRBD2,-,TRBJ2-5,15
TGTGCCAGCAGCTCCCACCGGGCCGGGAGGGATTACAATGAGCAGTTCTTC,CASSSHRAGRDYNEQFF,TRBV11-2,TRBD2,-,TRBJ2-1,17
TGTGCCAGCAGTGAATCAGCAGGGCTTAATTCACCCCTCCACTTT,CASSESAGLNSPLHF,TRBV2,-,-,TRBJ1-6,15
TGTGCCAGCAGCCCTTCAAGGGGGGGTACCAAAAACATTCAGTACTTC,CASSPSRGGTKNIQYF,TRBV7-8,-,few,TRBJ2-4,16
TGTGCCAGCAGCGTTGCCCCGAACACTGAAGCTTTCTTT,CASSVAPNTEAFF,TRBV7-7,-,few,TRBJ1-1,13
TGTGCCAGCAGCAGAGACAGGGATGGTTCACCCCTCCACTTT,CASSRDRDGSPLHF,TRBV7-9,TRBD1,few,TRBJ1-6,14
TGTGCCAGCAGCTACACTTTCGGGGGCGTCAAAAGCTACAATGAGCAGTTCTTC,CASSYTFGGVKSYNEQFF,TRBV7-9,-,few,TRBJ2-1,18
TGTGCCAGCAGCTTGCGTCTGTTTAACTATGGCTACACCTTC,CASSLRLFNYGYTF,TRBV5-6,-,-,TRBJ1-2,14
TGCGCCAGCAGCCAAGTGAGGGAGACCCAGTACTTC,CASSQVRETQYF,TRBV4-1,-,many,TRBJ2-5,12
TGTGCCAGTACGGGACCAACTAATGAAAAACTGTTTTTT,CASTGPTNEKLFF,TRBV19,-,few,TRBJ1-4,13
TGTGCCACCAGTGATTTCCGGTACGAGCAGTACTTC,CATSDFRYEQYF,TRBV24-1,-,few,TRBJ2-7,12